This TCR beta chain was identified during a study of neurological immune-mediated disorders (dated by TCRdb to about 2019). About the full investigation: Among the approximately 35 multiple sclerosis patients, relapsing-remitting MS accounted for around 30 and secondary progressive MS accounted for 3. The cohort comprised about 70 subjects: about 15 HAM/TSP patients, some 34 multiple sclerosis patients and 20 or so healthy controls. The study compared peripheral blood TCR-beta repertoires of HTLV-I-associated myelopathy (HAM/TSP) patients, multiple sclerosis patients and healthy controls using UMI-based sequencing. Alongside PBMC samples, the set of about 100 TCR-beta libraries contained longitudinal samples, technical triplicates, and paired CD4+ and CD8+ T-cell subsets that had been sorted.

cDNA was synthesized by template-switch 5'RACE using a primer with a 10-nucleotide random unique molecular identifier that tagged each TCR transcript. Over 180 million TCR-beta sequences, covering 15-18 subjects, were produced in each sequencing run. Total RNA was extracted with the RNeasy kit. The KAPA Real-time Library Amplification kit was used to amplify TCR-beta VDJ regions with primers for the TCR constant region and the 5'RACE anchor. A first PCR added sample indexes and Illumina adaptors, and a second PCR then raised library yield. After Ampure bead purification, the roughly 650 bp TCR product was size-selected on a 2% E-gel SizeSelection system. Before pooling, library quality was assessed on a Bioanalyzer, concentration was determined with Qubit, and library quantification was performed with the Kapa Library Quantification kit. Paired-end 2 x 150 bp sequencing of the libraries was performed on an Illumina HiSeq 2500. To increase sequence diversity, about 25-31% phiX was spiked into each library pool. For the original study's pipeline: Quality-filtered reads were processed with the UMI-based MiGEC pipeline, and over 80% of raw TCR sequences were removed by the MiGEC pipeline during error correction. VDJ genes were aligned to IMGT germline references, and clonotypes were defined by unique CDR3 amino acid sequence plus V-J genes. Clonal expansion, Shannon diversity and CDR3 relatedness (CalcPairwiseDistances, ClusterSamples) were evaluated with VDJtools, and phylogenetic trees were built with CLCbio workbench. Expanded clones were defined as having at least 8 unique UMIs, based on coefficient-of-variation modelling across technical triplicates. Using fastp at Q25 and MiXCR, TCRdb reprocessed the public reads and kept productive beta chains. CDR3 protein sequences are deduplicated, and each keeps its most common genes and DNA. TCRdb's processing, not the study's, gives the V and J calls here. This sample is represented by 60,000 to 70,000 distinct CDR3 sequences; 5.2% of them were singletons. The ten largest clones represent about 6% of the sample.

Between the V and J ends, shortened by 3 bases and 3 bases respectively, the junction contains 14 bases. The CDR3 numbers 15 residues from cysteine through phenylalanine. The kept DNA is CDR3 alone, 45 bases in frame from the first base. The CDR1 and CDR2 encoded by the germline V gene (reference sequence) are SEHNR and FQNEAQ. Overall study outcomes, separate from this receptor: No clinical or MRI features were associated with the MS cluster, and the authors said that larger cohorts are needed. No identical CDR3 amino acid sequences were shared among expanded clones across subjects, suggesting private TCR-beta repertoires in all groups. The highest TCR clonal expansion was observed in HAM/TSP patients, whereas the lowest was observed in MS patients, even when compared with healthy controls. Repertoires from 18 of 34 MS patients were grouped by phylogenetic analysis into a cluster of related CDR3 sequences, suggesting a possible repertoire-level signature.

This clonotype was detected ten times or more. Its antigen target is currently unknown. No base quality values were provided; no much bigger clone lies one nucleotide off. Libraries from unsorted PBMCs were made from 2 million PBMCs kept in RNAlater at -80 degrees C until RNA extraction. Multiple sclerosis patients were enrolled in a US clinical protocol evaluating disease progression by magnetic resonance imaging. PBMCs were separated from peripheral blood using Ficoll-Hypaque density gradient centrifugation and then cryopreserved in liquid nitrogen. The source material was PBMCs. This chain joins TRBV7-9 to TRBJ1-1, with no D gene named confidently. This sequence was found in a human donor with multiple sclerosis. The donor label of this sample is uncertain. The CDR3 has the sequence CASSLGIGVYTEAFF. At the DNA level, the sequence is TGTGCCAGCAGCTTGGGTATCGGGGTTTACACTGAAGCTTTCTTT.